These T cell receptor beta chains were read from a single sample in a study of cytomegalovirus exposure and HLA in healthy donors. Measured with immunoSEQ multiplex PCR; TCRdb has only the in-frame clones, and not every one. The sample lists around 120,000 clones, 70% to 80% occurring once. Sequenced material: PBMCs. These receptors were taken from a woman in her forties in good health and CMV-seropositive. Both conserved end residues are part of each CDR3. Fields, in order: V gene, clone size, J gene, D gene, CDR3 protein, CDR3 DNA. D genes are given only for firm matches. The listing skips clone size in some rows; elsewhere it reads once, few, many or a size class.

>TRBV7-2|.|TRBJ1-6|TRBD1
CASSWDRNSPLHF
TGTGCCAGCAGCTGGGACAGGAATTCACCCCTCCACTTT
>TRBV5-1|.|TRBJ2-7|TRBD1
CASSAGQGNYEQYF
TGCGCCAGCAGCGCTGGACAGGGGAATTACGAGCAGTACTTC
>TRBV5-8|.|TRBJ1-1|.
CASNPGGPNTEAFF
TGTGCCAGCAACCCAGGAGGCCCGAACACTGAAGCTTTCTTT
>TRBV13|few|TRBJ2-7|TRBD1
CASSPGQVVYEQYF
TGTGCCAGCAGCCCCGGACAGGTAGTCTACGAGCAGTACTTC
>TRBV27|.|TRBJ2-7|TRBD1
CASRWTGRGFYEQYF
TGTGCCAGCAGGTGGACAGGCCGAGGGTTCTACGAGCAGTACTTC
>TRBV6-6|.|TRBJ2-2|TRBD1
CASGGTGATGELFF
TGTGCCAGCGGGGGGACAGGGGCGACCGGGGAGCTGTTTTTT
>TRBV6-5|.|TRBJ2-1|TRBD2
CASSSTGGGGNEQFF
TGTGCCAGCAGTTCCACAGGCGGGGGTGGCAATGAGCAGTTCTTC
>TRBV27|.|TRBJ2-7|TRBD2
CASGDLAGAPHEQYF
TGTGCCAGCGGTGATCTAGCGGGAGCGCCCCACGAGCAGTACTTC
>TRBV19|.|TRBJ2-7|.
CASSEQGIYEQYF
TGTGCCAGTAGTGAACAGGGCATATACGAGCAGTACTTC
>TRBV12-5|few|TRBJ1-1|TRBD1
CASAQGTGRLDTEAFF
TGTGCTAGTGCCCAAGGGACAGGGAGGTTAGACACTGAAGCTTTCTTT
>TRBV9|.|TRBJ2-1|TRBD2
CASSASPGTSGNEQFF
TGTGCCAGCAGCGCGTCCCCTGGGACTAGCGGTAATGAGCAGTTCTTC
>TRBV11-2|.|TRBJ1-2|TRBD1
CASSLDVGTAYGYTF
TGTGCCAGCAGCTTAGATGTTGGGACAGCCTATGGCTACACCTTC
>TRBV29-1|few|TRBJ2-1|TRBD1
CSDPTGGPYNEQFF
TGCAGCGATCCGACAGGGGGGCCTTACAATGAGCAGTTCTTC
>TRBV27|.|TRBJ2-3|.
CASSLRVGGLTDTQYF
TGTGCCAGCAGTTTACGGGTCGGCGGGCTGACAGATACGCAGTATTTT
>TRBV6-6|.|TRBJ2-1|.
CASSSLYNEQFF
TGTGCCAGCAGTTCCCTCTACAATGAGCAGTTCTTC
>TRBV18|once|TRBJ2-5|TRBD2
CASSQGLAGETQYF
TGTGCCAGCTCGCAAGGACTAGCGGGCGAGACCCAGTACTTC
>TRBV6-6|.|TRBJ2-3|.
CASSYRGGDTQYF
TGTGCCAGCAGTTACAGGGGCGGAGATACGCAGTATTTT
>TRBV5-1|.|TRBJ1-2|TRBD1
CASSLAGTGRGYTF
TGCGCCAGCAGCTTGGCCGGGACAGGGAGAGGCTACACCTTC
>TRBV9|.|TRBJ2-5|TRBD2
CASSVVETSGTMETQYF
TGTGCCAGCAGCGTAGTCGAGACTAGCGGCACCATGGAGACCCAGTACTTC
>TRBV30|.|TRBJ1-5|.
CAWSFPNQPQHF
TGTGCCTGGAGTTTCCCTAATCAGCCCCAGCATTTT
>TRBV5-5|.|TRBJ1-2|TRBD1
CASSFPGGEGYTF
TGTGCCAGCAGCTTTCCAGGGGGCGAAGGCTACACCTTC
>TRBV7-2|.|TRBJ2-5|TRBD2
CASSKGLAGGRETQYF
TGTGCCAGCAGCAAAGGACTAGCGGGAGGGCGAGAGACCCAGTACTTC